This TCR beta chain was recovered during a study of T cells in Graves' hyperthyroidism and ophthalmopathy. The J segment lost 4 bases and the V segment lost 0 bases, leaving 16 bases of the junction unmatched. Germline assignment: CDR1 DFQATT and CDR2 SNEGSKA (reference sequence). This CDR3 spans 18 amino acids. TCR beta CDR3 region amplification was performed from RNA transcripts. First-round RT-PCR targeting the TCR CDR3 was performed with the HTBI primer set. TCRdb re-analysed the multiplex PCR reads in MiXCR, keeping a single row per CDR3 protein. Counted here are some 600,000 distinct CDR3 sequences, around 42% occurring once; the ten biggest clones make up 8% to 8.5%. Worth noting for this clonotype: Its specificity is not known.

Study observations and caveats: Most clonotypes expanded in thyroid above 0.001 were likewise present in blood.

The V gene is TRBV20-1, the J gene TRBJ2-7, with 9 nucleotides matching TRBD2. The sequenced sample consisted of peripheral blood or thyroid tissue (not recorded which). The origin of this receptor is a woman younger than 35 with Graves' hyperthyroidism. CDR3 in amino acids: CSAREASGRSPRGYEQYF. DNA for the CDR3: TGCAGTGCTAGAGAGGCAAGCGGGAGGAGCCCCCGAGGGTACGAGCAGTACTTC.